The 21 T cell receptor beta chains below were found in one sample sequenced in a study of neurological immune-mediated disorders. One entry per CDR3 protein, called by TCRdb with MiXCR from the 5' RACE reads. The sample consists of tens of thousands of distinct CDR3 sequences, roughly an eighth of them appearing once. Sequencing input: PBMCs. The receptors come from an older woman with HTLV-1-associated myelopathy (HAM/TSP).

This clonotype has only a few counts. The chain uses TRBV19 and TRBJ1-1; D uncertain. The V gene lost 5 bases and the J gene lost 8 bases, with 9 bases spanning the gap. Germline CDR1 is LNHDA and CDR2 is SQIVND (reference sequence). The CDR3 contains 11 residues. CDR3 amino acids: CASSRETEAFF. CDR3 in DNA: TGTGCCAGTAGTCGAGAGACCGAAGCTTTCTTT.

There are many counts of this clonotype. J is TRBJ2-7 and V is TRBV25-1; D is perhaps TRBD2 (6 bases). Deletions cut 5 bases from V and 5 bases from J, with 13 bases between. CDR3 size: 13 residues. The V gene's germline CDR1 is MGHDK and CDR2 SYGVNS. The CDR3 DNA follows: TGTGCCAGCAGTTTTTCGGGCGGGGACGAGCAGTACTTC. It codes for CASSFSGGDEQYF.

This clonotype was detected ten times or more. This rearrangement joins TRBV20-1 to TRBJ2-1; 12 bases are shared with TRBD2. The V and J ends lost 3 bases and 7 bases, in that order; junction bases with no gene match: 7. The CDR3 extends over 15 amino acids. CDR1 and CDR2 from the germline V gene are DFQATT and SNEGSKA (reference sequence). The CDR3 DNA sequence: TGCAGTGCTAGTCTAGCGGGGGGGCTTTGGAATGAGCAGTTCTTC. Its protein product is CSASLAGGLWNEQFF.

Many counts were recorded for this clonotype. This chain uses TRBV29-1 with TRBJ1-1; 9 nucleotides align to TRBD1. The V segment lost 2 bases and the J segment 4 bases; nucleotides outside the gene matches: 2. The germline V gene has CDR1 SQVTM and CDR2 ANQGSEA. The CDR3 extends over 13 amino acids. The CDR3 sequence is CSVEPGQGTEAFF. CDR3 DNA: TGCAGCGTTGAACCGGGACAGGGCACTGAAGCTTTCTTT.

This clonotype occurred many times. The gene calls are TRBV9 and TRBJ2-1; 9 bases map to TRBD2. Trimming cost V 3 bases and J 8 bases; bases outside gene matches: 9. Germline CDR1 reads SGDLS; CDR2 reads YYNGEE. This CDR3 spans 15 amino acids. The CDR3 loop is CASSGGLALVHEQFF. CDR3 in DNA: TGTGCCAGCAGCGGGGGACTAGCCCTTGTCCATGAGCAGTTCTTC. Combining the CDR3 with reference TRBV9 and TRBJ2-1 gives the whole variable domain DSGVTQTPKHLITATGQRVTLRCSPRSGDLSVYWYQQSLDQGLQFLIQYYNGEERAKGNILERFSAQQFPDLHSELNLSSLELGDSALYFCASSGGLALVHEQFFGPGTRLTVL.

The table lists this clonotype with many counts. This sequence joins TRBV7-9 and TRBJ2-3; 7 positions match TRBD2. The CDR3 extends over 15 amino acids. Germline V CDR1 and CDR2: SEHNR, FQNEAQ (reference sequence). Unmatched junction bases numbered 4, after V lost 1 base and J lost 3 bases. CDR3 in amino acids: CASSLGGSGTDTQYF. CDR3 sequence (DNA): TGTGCCAGCAGCTTAGGCGGGAGCGGGACAGATACGCAGTATTTT.

This clonotype has only a few counts. The rearrangement uses TRBV5-1 and TRBJ1-1; 7 bases agree with TRBD1. Germline-derived CDR1 and CDR2 are SGHRS and YFSETQ. V lost 1 base to trimming and J lost 1 base; unmatched junction nucleotides: 1. The CDR3 extends over 14 amino acids. In nucleotides, the CDR3 is TGCGCCAGCAGCTTGAGGGACAGGAACACTGAAGCTTTCTTT. It translates to CASSLRDRNTEAFF.

This clonotype was counted many times. The rearrangement links TRBV7-7 to TRBJ2-2, with 7 bases aligning to TRBD2. With 5 bases clipped from V and 5 bases from J, the junction kept 8 bases outside the gene matches. CDR3 length equals 15 residues. Germline loops: CDR1 SSHAT, CDR2 FNYEAQ (reference sequence). The DNA for the CDR3 is TGTGCCAGCAGCCCGTCAGCGGGGTCGACCGGGGAGCTGTTTTTT. It yields the protein CASSPSAGSTGELFF.

This clonotype was counted ten times or more. At one boundary the junction diverges from the germline segment, which might be a read error. The gene calls are TRBV7-2 and TRBJ2-4; tentatively, D is TRBD2 (5 bases). CDR1 is SGHTA, CDR2 FQGNSA, per germline. The CDR3 is 15 amino acids. This chain's CDR3 is CASSLAIGSQKELNF. The DNA for the CDR3 is TGTGCCAGCAGCTTAGCTATAGGGAGCCAAAAAGAGTTGAACTTC. The variable domain in full, with the rest retrieved from reference TRBV7-2 and TRBJ2-4, is GAGVSQSPSNKVTEKGKDVELRCDPISGHTALYWYRQSLGQGLEFLIYFQGNSAPDKSGLPSDRFSAERTGGSVSTLTIQRTQQEDSAVYLCASSLAIGSQKELNFGAGTRLSVL.

This clonotype was found many times. The chain combines TRBV10-3 with TRBJ1-2; 10 bases match TRBD1. V gave up 7 bases and J gave up 6 bases; unmatched junction bases: 5. The CDR3 length is 13 residues. CDR1 is ENHRY and CDR2 is SYGVKD in the germline V gene. This CDR3 is CAINPDRGDGYTF. As DNA, the CDR3 is TGTGCCATCAATCCGGACAGGGGGGATGGCTACACCTTC.

This clonotype occurred many times. The chain couples TRBV20-1 to TRBJ1-5, with D possibly TRBD1 on 5 matching bases. Trimming stripped 0 bases from V and 5 bases from J, with 14 bases between. The CDR3 runs to 15 residues. The germline V gene has CDR1 DFQATT and CDR2 SNEGSKA (reference sequence). CDR3: CSARDGRVEYQPQHF. CDR3 nucleotides: TGCAGTGCTAGAGATGGCAGGGTAGAATATCAGCCCCAGCATTTT.

This clonotype was recorded at least ten times. V is TRBV20-1 and J is TRBJ2-2, with TRBD1 matching 8 bases. Germline CDR1 and CDR2: DFQATT and SNEGSKA (reference sequence). This CDR3 has 16 amino acids. The V segment lost 0 bases and the J segment 5 bases; nucleotides outside the gene matches: 8. The CDR3 is CSARDPGQGRTGELFF. CDR3 coding DNA: TGCAGTGCTAGAGACCCCGGACAGGGACGGACCGGGGAGCTGTTTTTT.

This clonotype appeared many times. The chain recombines TRBV6-6 with TRBJ1-2, with a tentative D call TRBD1 (6 bases). Germline-derived CDR1 and CDR2 are MNHNY and SVGAGI (reference sequence). This CDR3 region has 13 residues. V dropped 6 bases and J dropped 8 bases, with 16 bases sitting between them. The CDR3 DNA is TGTGCCAGCAGCCGACAGGTTATACCGGGCTACACCTTC. Encoded protein: CASSRQVIPGYTF.

This clonotype was detected many times. J is TRBJ2-3 and V is TRBV12-3 or TRBV12-4; the D is unclear. The CDR3 covers 16 residues. Trimming shortened V by 1 base and J by 6 bases, and 17 bases separated the two germline ends. The CDR3 DNA reads as TGTGCCAGCAGTTTAGTCCCTTCGAGAACGCGGGATACGCAGTATTTT. It specifies CASSLVPSRTRDTQYF.

This clonotype came up many times. The genes are TRBV6-6 and TRBJ2-7; TRBD1 agrees at 10 bases. Trimming cost V 5 bases and J 4 bases; bases outside gene matches: 5. The CDR3 loop spans 14 amino acids. Germline V gives CDR1 MNHNY, CDR2 SVGAGI (reference sequence). The CDR3 coding sequence is TGTGCCAGCAGTCCCGGGACAGGGGTTTACGAGCAGTACTTC. This translates into CASSPGTGVYEQYF.

The table lists this clonotype with many counts. This CDR3 is CASSKSGQSNQPQHF. The DNA of the CDR3 is TGTGCCAGCAGCAAGTCGGGACAGAGCAATCAGCCCCAGCATTTT. The chain uses TRBV6-1 and TRBJ1-5, with 7 bases aligning to TRBD1. The V and J ends lost 6 bases and 1 base, in that order; junction bases with no gene match: 6. This CDR3 has 15 residues. Germline-derived CDR1 and CDR2 are MNHNS and SASEGT.

The table lists this clonotype with many counts. The J gene is TRBJ2-1, the V gene TRBV14, with 7 nucleotides matching TRBD1. Germline trimming cut 3 bases from V and 1 base from J; bases unmatched to any gene: 3. This CDR3 region has 15 residues. The germline V gene has CDR1 SGHDN and CDR2 FVKESK. In DNA, the CDR3 is TGTGCCAGCAGCCATCGACAGGGATCCTACAATGAGCAGTTCTTC. It codes for CASSHRQGSYNEQFF.

This clonotype was seen repeatedly, ten times or more. The V call is TRBV18, the J call TRBJ1-2, with D perhaps matching TRBD1 (5 bases). The V gene lost 1 base and the J gene lost 4 bases, with 19 bases spanning the gap. CDR1 and CDR2 from the germline V gene are KGHSH and LQKENI. The length of the CDR3 is 17 residues. For the CDR3, the DNA is TGTGCCAGCTCACCACGCTCTTCGGTGATCGGGGGCTATGGCTACACCTTC. The encoded protein is CASSPRSSVIGGYGYTF.

This clonotype was observed many times. The genes are TRBV20-1 and TRBJ2-1; 14 bases agree with TRBD2. Germline CDR1 reads DFQATT; CDR2 reads SNEGSKA (reference sequence). The CDR3 runs 17 residues. V was clipped by 3 bases and J by 8 bases; unmatched bases: 12. In DNA, the CDR3 is TGCAGTGCTAGTTTGGGACTAGCGGGAGAAGCCCCGGATGAGCAGTTCTTC. Its protein product is CSASLGLAGEAPDEQFF.

This clonotype appeared many times. The chain links TRBV4-1 to TRBJ2-3, with TRBD2 as a possible D gene (6 bases). Trimming took 8 bases from V and 6 from J, leaving 21 bases between them. This CDR3 is built from 15 residues. CDR1 is MGHRA, CDR2 YSYEKL, per germline. CDR3 in amino acids: CASSLLEGFLDTQYF. Written as DNA, the CDR3 is TGCGCCAGCTCCCTACTGGAGGGTTTTTTGGATACGCAGTATTTT.

This clonotype was seen ten or more times. The chain has TRBV24-1 and TRBJ2-7; D not certain. This CDR3 is 14 amino acids long. Per germline, CDR1 KGHDR and CDR2 SFDVKD. The germline V and J ends were trimmed by 9 bases and 2 bases, with 16 bases remaining between them. Here the CDR3 DNA reads TGTGCCACCTCGGCGAGCAAGGTTCCCTACGAGCAGTACTTC. As protein: CATSASKVPYEQYF.